This TCR beta chain originates from a study of Graves' ophthalmopathy and Graves' hyperthyroidism. This CDR3 is 18 amino acids long. CDR1 and CDR2 from the germline V gene are MDHEN and SYDVKM. The V gene end was trimmed by 0 bases and the J gene end by 2 bases; junction bases not matched to a gene: 7. From RNA, the CDR3 regions of TCR beta chains were amplified and sequenced. RT-PCR in the first round used HTBI primers; a second-round multiplex PCR followed. TCRdb reprocessed the multiplex PCR reads with MiXCR, giving one entry per CDR3 protein. The sample includes about 620,000 distinct CDR3 sequences, 22% of them seen just once.

Material for sequencing was peripheral blood. The rearrangement uses TRBV28 and TRBJ2-7; 13 bases agree with TRBD2. The receptor comes from a woman younger than 35 with stable Graves' hyperthyroidism. Some clones in this sample may be carry-over from other donors' samples. In DNA form, the CDR3 reads TGTGCCAGCAGTTTATGGACTAGCGGGGGGCGGACCCCCTACGAGCAGTACTTC. Protein: CASSLWTSGGRTPYEQYF.